The T cell receptor (beta chain) under discussion was sequenced for a study of response to subunit inactivated influenza vaccine. The study, taken as a whole, reports: The authors put forward the suggestion that each seasonal influenza vaccination may bring in only a limited number of new T cells.

In TCRdb, the RT-PCR reads were re-called with MiXCR into one record per CDR3 protein. The data contain more than 450,000 distinct CDR3 sequences, approximately 12% of them seen just once; the ten biggest clones take up around 9.6%. This clonotype appeared a few times. No antigen is known for it. This CDR3 has 13 residues. Trimming removed 0 bases from V and 7 bases from J, with 7 bases in between. CDR1 and CDR2 (germline): LNHNV, YYDKDF (reference sequence). The genes are TRBV15 and TRBJ2-1, with a tentative D call TRBD1 (5 bases). This TCR was sampled from a man aged 50-59 years who received an inactivated influenza vaccine. The sequenced sample was PBMCs from blood, obtained on the day of vaccination. In nucleotides, the CDR3 is TGTGCCACCAGCAGAGATTACAGGAATGAGCAGTTCTTC. Translated: CATSRDYRNEQFF. Full variable domain (remainder filled in from reference TRBV15 and TRBJ2-1): DAMVIQNPRYQVTQFGKPVTLSCSQTLNHNVMYWYQQKSSQAPKLLFHYYDKDFNNEADTPDNFQSRRPNTSFCFLDIRSPGLGDTAMYLCATSRDYRNEQFFGPGTRLTVL.